This TCR beta chain emerged from a study of T cells in tumors after PD-1 blockade. Study details: A subset received ongoing vismodegib 150 mg daily alongside anti-PD-1 therapy. Study observations and caveats: After therapy, most expanded exhausted CD8+ clones were absent pre-treatment, suggesting clonal replacement. In squamous cell carcinoma, approximately 50% of expanded exhausted clones were novel.

Only in-frame clones appear in the TCRdb table, and some are missing; sequencing was by immunoSEQ multiplex PCR. The sample has about 3,800 clones; around 62% are singletons. On this clone: Its matching antigen is unknown.

This receptor was obtained from a human donor with cutaneous squamous cell carcinoma. This specimen consisted of tumor tissue, obtained after anti-PD-1 treatment.

CDR3 coding DNA: TGTGCCAGCAGCCGAGTTAGGGACACTGAAGCTTTCTTT. This translates into CASSRVRDTEAFF. V gene TRBV3-1 (or the pseudogene TRBV3-2) combines with J gene TRBJ1-1; unclear D gene. CDR3 length: 13 residues. Germline CDR1 is LGHDT and CDR2 is YNNKEL (reference sequence). The ends were cut back, 4 bases at V and 3 bases at J, with 9 bases in the middle.